This T cell receptor (beta chain) was recorded in a study of shared T cell receptors in the human thymus (dated by TCRdb to about 2021). In the study overall: The study examined how self-reactive, shared T-cell receptor alpha chains are generated in the human thymus.

As regards this clone: Its antigen is currently not known. No per-base quality is available; no much larger clone lies one base away.

Inclusive of the bounding cysteine and phenylalanine, the CDR3 is 13 residues long. Only the CDR3 portion is preserved as DNA: 39 bases, with reading frame beginning at the first base. The germline V gene encodes CDR1 SGHNT and CDR2 YYREEE (reference sequence). The V end loses 0 bases and the J end loses 2 bases, and a stretch of 5 bases separates them. Libraries were constructed by the immunoSEQ multiplex PCR assay. TCRdb mirrors the immuneACCESS table, restricted to in-frame sequences. Some clones are absent from its copies; in checked studies, under half trace to an unresolved V gene, and the reason for the others is unknown. A total of 500,000 to 850,000 clones appear in this sample, around 87% of them only once. The ten biggest clones cover just under 0.0095% of the sample. These sequences were also reported in another study, on human thymus T cells. As described in the second report: In Finland, the donors were immunologically healthy infants who were having open corrective cardiac surgery for congenital heart defects. Thymus tissue was obtained as surgical resects removed during corrective cardiac surgery. Biased V and J gene segment usage appeared to be present in both thymic and peripheral blood repertoires. Highly overlapping thymic TCR repertoires among unrelated individuals were reported in the related research. The study characterized TCR alpha and beta repertoires from seven to nine infant thymus samples and a few related peripheral blood samples. The infant donors were about 6 to 244 days old, and the cohort included a handful of males and two females. After being mechanically released from the tissue, thymocytes were kept at -70 degrees C in pellets of roughly 9.5-31 million cells. A QIAsymphony instrument was used to extract genomic DNA from frozen cell pellets. The immunoSEQ multiplex PCR assay was used to amplify the TCRB and TCRAD loci from a standardized amount of quality-controlled genomic DNA. The V(D)J region was spanned by amplicons of a length sufficient to cover the CDR3 and to identify V and J genes. Amplicon sequencing was performed on an Illumina platform through the commercial immunoSEQ service. Primer bias and sequencing errors were corrected as previously described, and TCRAD and TCRB definitions were based on the IMGT database. The repertoires were analysed using immunoSEQ Analyzer 3.0 and VDJTools for basic statistics, V/J segment usage, diversity estimates, rarefaction and pairwise overlap. Chao1, ChaoE, Efron-Thisted, Shannon and inverse Simpson indices were used to estimate diversity, which was also estimated on datasets down-sampled to the smallest sample. Repertoire overlap was determined by strict matching of CDR3 nucleotide sequence, V gene and J gene, and Jaccard-based multidimensional scaling clustering was applied. On average, thymus samples gave about 750,000 unique TCRB clonotypes, whereas blood samples gave about 84,000.

The clonotype originates from a boy in the first two years of life with a congenital heart defect. Donor details come from another sample of the same person, matched by shared clones. The V and J genes are TRBV5-4 and TRBJ1-1; no D gene call is confident. The sample consisted of thymocytes. The DNA is TGTGCCAGCAGCTTGGCAGAAAACACTGAAGCTTTCTTT. Translated, it gives CASSLAENTEAFF.